The 4 T cell receptor beta chains below were found in one sample sequenced in a study of sequential checkpoint blockade in melanoma. Treatment described: randomized to nivolumab then ipilimumab (arm A) or the reverse (arm B). Only in-frame clones appear in the TCRdb table, and some are missing; sequencing was by immunoSEQ multiplex PCR. The table shows about 28,000 clones, with around 80% occurring only once. This material consisted of CD8+ T cells sorted from blood (inferred from file names), taken from a patient given nivolumab and ipilimumab in sequence. These receptor sequences come from a human donor with melanoma.

The chain recombines TRBV9 with TRBJ2-1; 12 bases match TRBD2. Losses at the gene ends were 4 bases for V and 7 bases for J; bases not matched to a gene: 9. Per germline, CDR1 SGDLS and CDR2 YYNGEE. The CDR3 covers 16 residues. CDR3 amino acids: CASSPLAGGPGNEQFF. The CDR3 nucleotides read TGTGCCAGCAGCCCCCTAGCGGGGGGGCCCGGAAATGAGCAGTTCTTC.

The chain joins TRBV4-3 to TRBJ1-1; no firm D call. The CDR3 covers 17 residues. Germline V CDR1 and CDR2: LGHNA, YSLEER. Trimming took off 2 bases at V and 0 bases at J, with 16 bases between the two ends. The CDR3 protein is CASSQSSVDGLNTEAFF. Written as DNA, the CDR3 is TGCGCCAGCAGCCAATCCTCGGTAGACGGGTTGAACACTGAAGCTTTCTTT.

This clone was counted once. The rearrangement links TRBV28 to TRBJ2-7; 9 bases fit TRBD2. V dropped 4 bases and J dropped 6; count of bases not matched to a gene: 13. Germline assignment: CDR1 MDHEN and CDR2 SYDVKM. The CDR3 loop spans 16 amino acids. CDR3 nucleotides: TGTGCCAGCAGTTCCCACTCTAGCGGGACTCCCTGCGAGCAGTACTTC. It translates to CASSSHSSGTPCEQYF. Full variable domain (rest looked up from reference TRBV28 and TRBJ2-7): DVKVTQSSRYLVKRTGEKVFLECVQDMDHENMFWYRQDPGLGLRLIYFSYDVKMKEKGDIPEGYSVSREKKERFSLILESASTNQTSMYLCASSSHSSGTPCEQYFGPGTRLTVT.

The chain links TRBV27 to TRBJ1-2, with TRBD1 as a possible D gene (5 bases). CDR3 length equals 14 residues. Per germline, CDR1 MNHEY and CDR2 SMNVEV (reference sequence). V was pared by 2 bases and J by 0 bases, with 7 bases between. The CDR3 reads CASSLRGANYGYTF. CDR3 nucleotides: TGTGCCAGCAGTTTACGGGGGGCTAACTATGGCTACACCTTC.